The 3 T cell receptor beta chains below come from one sample, sequenced in a study of T cells in Graves' hyperthyroidism and ophthalmopathy. Regions amplified from RNA transcripts were the TCR beta CDR3 regions. Researchers ran a first-round RT-PCR on the TCR CDR3 using the HTBI primer set. TCRdb re-analysed the multiplex PCR reads in MiXCR, keeping a single row per CDR3 protein. The sample yields approximately 640,000 distinct CDR3 sequences, roughly 15% seen once. Sequenced input: blood. These receptors were taken from a woman aged 25 to 39 with Graves' hyperthyroidism.

In this sample, this clonotype turned up many times. This sequence joins TRBV6-6 and TRBJ1-1; possible D gene TRBD1, 5 bases. V was clipped by 2 bases and J by 0 bases, with 7 bases between them. CDR3 length equals 14 residues. Germline CDR1 is MNHNY and CDR2 is SVGAGI (reference sequence). CDR3 nucleotide sequence: TGTGCCAGCAGTTACGAGGGGATGAACACTGAAGCTTTCTTT. Amino acids: CASSYEGMNTEAFF.

This chain joins TRBV15 and TRBJ2-6; a weak D match, TRBD1 (6 bases). The CDR3 totals 20 residues. The V end lost 3 bases, the J end lost 0 bases, and 21 bases lay between the germline ends. Germline CDR1 reads LNHNV; CDR2 reads YYDKDF (reference sequence). The CDR3 sequence: CATSSSIRTAWGSGANVLTF. The CDR3 DNA sequence: TGTGCCACCAGCAGCTCTATTAGGACAGCCTGGGGCTCTGGGGCCAACGTCCTGACTTTC.

V usage is TRBV27 and J usage is TRBJ2-7; 7 positions match TRBD2. Germline trimming cut 6 bases from V and 0 bases from J; bases unmatched to any gene: 11. The germline CDR1 and CDR2 sequences are MNHEY and SMNVEV (reference sequence). The CDR3 is 16 residues long. The CDR3 loop is CASSLGLADYSYEQYF. CDR3 coding DNA: TGTGCCAGCAGCCTGGGGCTAGCGGATTACTCCTACGAGCAGTACTTC.